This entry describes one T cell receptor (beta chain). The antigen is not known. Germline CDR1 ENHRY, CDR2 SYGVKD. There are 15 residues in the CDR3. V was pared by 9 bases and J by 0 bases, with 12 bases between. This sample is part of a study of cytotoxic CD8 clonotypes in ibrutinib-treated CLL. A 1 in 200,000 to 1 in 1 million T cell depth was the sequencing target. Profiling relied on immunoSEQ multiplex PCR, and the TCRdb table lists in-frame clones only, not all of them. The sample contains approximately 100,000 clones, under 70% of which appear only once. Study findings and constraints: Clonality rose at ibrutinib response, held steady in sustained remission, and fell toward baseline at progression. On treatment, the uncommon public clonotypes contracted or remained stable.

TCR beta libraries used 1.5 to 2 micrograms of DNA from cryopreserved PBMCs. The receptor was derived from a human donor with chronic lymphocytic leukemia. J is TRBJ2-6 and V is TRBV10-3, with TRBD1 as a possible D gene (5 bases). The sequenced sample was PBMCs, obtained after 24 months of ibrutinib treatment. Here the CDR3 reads CAMTPGASGANVLTF. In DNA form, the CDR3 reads TGTGCCATGACCCCTGGGGCCTCTGGGGCCAACGTCCTGACTTTC.